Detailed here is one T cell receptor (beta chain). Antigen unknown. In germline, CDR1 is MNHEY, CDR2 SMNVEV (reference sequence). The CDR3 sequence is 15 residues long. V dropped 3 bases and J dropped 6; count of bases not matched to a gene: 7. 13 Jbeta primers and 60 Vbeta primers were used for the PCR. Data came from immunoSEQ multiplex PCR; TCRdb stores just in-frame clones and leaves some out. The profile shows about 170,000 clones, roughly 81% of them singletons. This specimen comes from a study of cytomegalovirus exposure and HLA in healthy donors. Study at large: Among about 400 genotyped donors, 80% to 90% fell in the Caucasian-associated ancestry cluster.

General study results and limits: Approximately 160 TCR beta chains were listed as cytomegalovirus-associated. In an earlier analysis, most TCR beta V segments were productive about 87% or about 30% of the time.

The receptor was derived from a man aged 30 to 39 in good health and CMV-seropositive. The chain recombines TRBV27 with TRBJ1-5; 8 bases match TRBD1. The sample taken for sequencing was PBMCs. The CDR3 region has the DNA TGTGCCAGCAGTTTGGTTGGACAGGGTCCTCAGCCCCAGCATTTT. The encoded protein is CASSLVGQGPQPQHF.